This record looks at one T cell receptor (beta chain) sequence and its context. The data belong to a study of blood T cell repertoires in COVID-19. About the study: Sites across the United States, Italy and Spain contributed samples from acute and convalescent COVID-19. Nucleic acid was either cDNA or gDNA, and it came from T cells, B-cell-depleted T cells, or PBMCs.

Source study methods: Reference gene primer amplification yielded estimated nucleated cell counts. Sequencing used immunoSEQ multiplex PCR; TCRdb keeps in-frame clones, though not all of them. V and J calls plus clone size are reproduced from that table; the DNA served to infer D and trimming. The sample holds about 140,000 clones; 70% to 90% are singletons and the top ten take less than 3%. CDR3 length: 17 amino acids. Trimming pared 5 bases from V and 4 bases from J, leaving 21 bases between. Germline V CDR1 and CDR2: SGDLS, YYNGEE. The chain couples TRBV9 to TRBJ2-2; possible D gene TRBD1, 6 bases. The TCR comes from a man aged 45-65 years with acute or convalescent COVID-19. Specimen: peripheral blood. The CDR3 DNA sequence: TGTGCCAGCAGTGAGGGGTCAGGGGCCCTGGGCACCGGGGAGCTGTTTTTT. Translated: CASSEGSGALGTGELFF.